The 6 T cell receptor beta chains below come from one sample, sequenced in a study of cytomegalovirus exposure and HLA in healthy donors. It was with 60 Vbeta and 13 Jbeta primers that the PCR ran. Repertoires were generated with immunoSEQ multiplex PCR, while TCRdb's copy carries only in-frame clones and drops some. In the table there are about 160,000 clones, around 86% of which are singletons. The specimen was PBMCs. The receptors here all came from a man in his fifties or sixties in good health and CMV-seropositive.

This chain connects TRBV7-8 to TRBJ1-6, with 7 nucleotides matching TRBD1. The CDR3 has 15 amino acids. V dropped 5 bases and J dropped 6; count of bases not matched to a gene: 7. CDR1 and CDR2 from the germline V gene are SGHVS and FQNEAQ. The chain's CDR3 is CASSPKGAGNSPLHF. For the CDR3, the DNA is TGTGCCAGCAGCCCTAAGGGGGCTGGTAATTCACCCCTCCACTTT.

This clone was recorded a few times. The rearrangement uses TRBV5-4 and TRBJ2-3, with TRBD1 matching over 10 bases. J gave up 4 bases and V 3 bases, and 11 bases lay outside the gene matches. This CDR3 has 17 residues. Germline V lookup: CDR1 SGHNT, CDR2 YYREEE (reference sequence). The CDR3 sequence: CASSWGRQGAIADTQYF. In nucleotides, the CDR3 is TGTGCCAGCAGCTGGGGAAGACAGGGGGCAATAGCAGATACGCAGTATTTT.

V usage is TRBV6-5 and J usage is TRBJ1-6, with TRBD1 matching 10 bases. The CDR3 covers 15 residues. The junction had 7 bases not matched to a gene; V was cut back by 7 bases and J by 7 bases. Per germline, CDR1 MNHEY and CDR2 SVGAGI. The CDR3 sequence is CASNTGTGENSPLHF. In nucleotides, the CDR3 is TGTGCCAGCAACACCGGGACAGGGGAGAATTCACCCCTCCACTTT.

The chain has TRBV28 and TRBJ1-5; 8 bases are a match to TRBD1. The junction had 4 bases not matched to a gene; V was cut back by 3 bases and J by 6 bases. The CDR3 contains 14 residues. Germline-derived CDR1 and CDR2 are MDHEN and SYDVKM. The CDR3 sequence: CASSLGTGGQPQHF. The CDR3 nucleotides are TGTGCCAGCAGTTTGGGAACAGGGGGTCAGCCCCAGCATTTT.

The chain recombines TRBV7-6 with TRBJ1-3, with 8 bases aligning to TRBD1. The CDR3 consists of 15 residues. Germline CDR1 SGHVS, CDR2 FNYEAQ. The J segment lost 4 bases and the V segment lost 6 bases, leaving 8 bases of the junction unmatched. Here the CDR3 DNA reads TGTGCCAGCAGTTCCGGACAGGGCGTGGGAAACACCATATATTTT. Amino acid sequence: CASSSGQGVGNTIYF.

This sequence joins TRBV7-9 and TRBJ2-1; TRBD2 aligns across 10 bases. Germline loops: CDR1 SEHNR, CDR2 FQNEAQ (reference sequence). The CDR3 spans 17 residues. V shed 4 bases, J shed 4 bases, and the junction held 10 bases outside the gene matches. The DNA for the CDR3 is TGTGCCAGCAGCTCTGGCGGCGGACTAGCGGAATACAATGAGCAGTTCTTC. This sequence encodes CASSSGGGLAEYNEQFF.